Below, one TCR beta chain is given with its context. These data originate in a study of blood T cells in healthy people across ages. J was trimmed by 2 bases and V by 5 bases; bases with no gene match: 8. The CDR3 runs 15 residues. From germline, CDR1 is SGHAT and CDR2 FQNNGV. The study recruited healthy Caucasian donors from Russia who were aged roughly 6 to 95. A second 7 to 11 cycle PCR used barcoded and J-beta primers. TCRdb passed the 5' RACE reads through MiXCR, listing each CDR3 protein once. This sample has roughly 1,500,000 distinct CDR3 sequences; roughly 32% occur once, and the top ten carry approximately 10%.

The source is a woman under 40 in good health. This chain uses TRBV11-2 with TRBJ1-1, with 7 bases fitting TRBD1. The sample consisted of blood. The CDR3 nucleotides read TGTGCCAGCAGCCCCTTGACAGGGATAAACACTGAAGCTTTCTTT. Amino acid sequence: CASSPLTGINTEAFF.